Below, 29 T cell receptor beta chains from the same sample are listed, as sequenced in a study of beta chain features in type 1 diabetes. Points from the study as a whole: Shortening of TCRB CDR3s, moderate but significant, appeared in all four CD4+ subsets of Type 1 diabetes patients.

The antigens these receptors bind are not known. Expressed TCRB transcripts were sequenced, since all the RNA that had been isolated was reverse transcribed. Only in-frame clones appear in the TCRdb table, and some are missing; sequencing was by immunoSEQ multiplex PCR. The profile shows 500,000 to 800,000 clones, around 12% of them singletons. The sequencing input was naive CD4+ T cells from blood. The receptors stem from a man aged 25-40 years with type 1 diabetes.

The chain links TRBV2 to TRBJ2-1, with a possible D match to TRBD2 (5 bases). Germline V gives CDR1 SNHLY, CDR2 FYNNEI. The CDR3 is 14 amino acids. V was pared by 6 bases and J by 1 base, with 10 bases between. The CDR3 DNA reads as TGTGCCAGCAGGACGGACTTGTCCTACAATGAGCAGTTCTTC. This codes for CASRTDLSYNEQFF.

This chain connects TRBV4-3 to TRBJ1-2; D may be TRBD1 (5 bases). V lost 4 bases, J lost 2 bases, and 8 bases lay in between. In germline, CDR1 is LGHNA, CDR2 YSLEER. The CDR3 is 13 residues long. In nucleotides, the CDR3 is TGCGCCAGCAGCCTACAGGAGAACTATGGCTACACCTTC. Translation gives CASSLQENYGYTF.

The table lists this clone with a few counts. The chain links TRBV5-1 to TRBJ2-7, with 9 bases matching TRBD1. This CDR3 has 15 residues. Germline loops: CDR1 SGHRS, CDR2 YFSETQ. The V and J ends lost 3 bases and 4 bases, in that order; junction bases with no gene match: 8. This chain's CDR3 is CASSYSGDRVYEQYF. The CDR3 DNA sequence: TGCGCCAGCAGCTATTCGGGGGACAGGGTGTACGAGCAGTACTTC. The whole variable domain, filled in from reference TRBV5-1 and TRBJ2-7, reads KAGVTQTPRYLIKTRGQQVTLSCSPISGHRSVSWYQQTPGQGLQFLFEYFSETQRNKGNFPGRFSGRQFSNSRSEMNVSTLELGDSALYLCASSYSGDRVYEQYFGPGTRLTVT.

This clone was seen a few times. The V and J genes are TRBV19 and TRBJ2-7; 9 bases fit TRBD1. V shed 5 bases and J 2 bases; nucleotides not matched to a gene: 10. The V gene's germline CDR1 is LNHDA and CDR2 SQIVND (reference sequence). The CDR3 covers 16 residues. The CDR3 coding sequence is TGTGCCAGTAGTCGGCTAGGGACAGGGTCACCCTACGAGCAGTACTTC. It specifies CASSRLGTGSPYEQYF.

J is TRBJ2-5 and V is TRBV2; 12 nucleotides align to TRBD2. V trimming: 8 bases; J trimming: 2 bases; junction bases outside the gene matches: 15. CDR1 and CDR2 (germline): SNHLY, FYNNEI. CDR3 size: 18 residues. The CDR3 DNA follows: TGTGCCAGCGAGGACGGAAGCCCCGGGACTAGCGGGCAAGAGACCCAGTACTTC. This gives the protein CASEDGSPGTSGQETQYF.

V is TRBV11-3 and J is TRBJ2-7; D uncertain. Trimming cost V 3 bases and J 1 base, with 10 bases left between them. The CDR3 is made up of 14 amino acids. Germline CDR1 is SGHNT and CDR2 is YENEEA. The DNA of the CDR3 is TGTGCCAGCAGCTTTAACGCAGTTTCCTACGAGCAGTACTTC. It translates to CASSFNAVSYEQYF.

This chain links TRBV6-5 with TRBJ1-6, with 9 bases fitting TRBD1. The CDR3 consists of 15 residues. The trim removed 2 bases at V and 11 bases at J, leaving 7 bases unmatched. Germline V gene data show CDR1 as MNHEY and CDR2 as SVGAGI. CDR3 protein: CASSYRGTGWPPLHF. CDR3 DNA: TGTGCCAGCAGTTACCGTGGGACAGGGTGGCCACCCCTCCACTTT.

The V gene is TRBV6-5, the J gene TRBJ2-1, with D possibly TRBD1 on 5 matching bases. Germline CDR1 is MNHEY and CDR2 is SVGAGI. V was trimmed by 6 bases and J by 1 base, leaving 13 bases between them. CDR3 length: 15 residues. DNA for the CDR3: TGTGCCAGCAGCCTACAGGTTCTTTCCTACAATGAGCAGTTCTTC. It translates to CASSLQVLSYNEQFF.

This clone was observed a handful of times. The chain couples TRBV11-3 to TRBJ2-1; a possible D gene is TRBD1 (5 bases). The CDR3 length is 14 residues. CDR1 and CDR2 from the germline V gene are SGHNT and YENEEA. V was shortened by 0 bases and J by 4 bases, with 7 bases between the two germline ends. CDR3 protein: CASSLDQGYNEQFF. For the CDR3, the DNA is TGTGCCAGCAGCTTAGACCAGGGTTACAATGAGCAGTTCTTC.

V usage is TRBV18 and J usage is TRBJ1-4, with D possibly being TRBD1 (5 bases). V was shortened by 4 bases and J by 7 bases, with 10 bases between the two germline ends. Germline V gene lookup returns CDR1 KGHSH and CDR2 LQKENI. There are 13 residues in the CDR3. The CDR3: CASSRDASEKLFF. Written as DNA, the CDR3 is TGTGCCAGCTCACGGGACGCCAGTGAAAAACTGTTTTTT. Looking up the rest from reference TRBV18 and TRBJ1-4 gives the full variable domain: NAGVMQNPRHLVRRRGQEARLRCSPMKGHSHVYWYRQLPEEGLKFMVYLQKENIIDESGMPKERFSAEFPKEGPSILRIQQVVRGDSAAYFCASSRDASEKLFFGSGTQLSVL.

The J gene is TRBJ2-3, the V gene TRBV14; TRBD1 matches 11 bases. The germline gives CDR1 SGHDN, CDR2 FVKESK. J gave up 4 bases and V 4 bases, and 4 bases lay outside the gene matches. CDR3 length: 15 residues. In nucleotides, the CDR3 is TGTGCCAGCAGCCGCCGGGACAGGGGGTCAGATACGCAGTATTTT. Translating it yields CASSRRDRGSDTQYF.

There are a few counts of this clone. The chain recombines TRBV10-3 with TRBJ1-1; D gene ambiguous. Trimming removed 8 bases at V and 3 bases at J, with 22 bases between. The CDR3 runs 16 residues. Germline V gene sequence: CDR1 ENHRY, CDR2 SYGVKD. The CDR3: CAIGAGIMKEDTEAFF. Here the CDR3 DNA reads TGTGCCATCGGTGCCGGGATTATGAAAGAGGACACTGAAGCTTTCTTT.

V gene TRBV5-4 combines with J gene TRBJ2-3; 8 nucleotides align to TRBD2. The CDR3 extends over 16 amino acids. From germline, CDR1 is SGHNT and CDR2 YYREEE (reference sequence). The V and J ends lost 1 base and 1 base, in that order; junction bases with no gene match: 5. CDR3 residues: CASSLRSGAGTDTQYF. In DNA form, the CDR3 reads TGTGCCAGCAGCTTGCGTAGCGGGGCCGGCACAGATACGCAGTATTTT.

This clone appeared a few times. The rearrangement joins TRBV14 to TRBJ2-7, with D perhaps being TRBD1 or TRBD2 (5 bases each). Germline V CDR1 and CDR2: SGHDN, FVKESK. The CDR3 loop spans 14 amino acids. The V gene lost 4 bases and the J gene lost 3 bases, with 13 bases spanning the gap. The CDR3 coding sequence is TGTGCCAGCAGCCTTCCGGGACCCGACTACGAGCAGTACTTC. This codes for CASSLPGPDYEQYF.

This chain's CDR3 is CASSRGEAEQPQHF. The CDR3 DNA reads TGTGCCAGCTCTCGCGGGGAGGCGGAACAGCCCCAGCATTTT. V and J are TRBV18 and TRBJ1-5, with D unclear. The CDR3 is 14 amino acids. V gave up 6 bases and J gave up 7 bases, with 16 bases separating them. In germline, CDR1 is KGHSH, CDR2 LQKENI.

This clone was seen a handful of times. One junction end disagrees with the germline gene, perhaps due to a read error. The genes are TRBV2 and TRBJ1-1, with D tentatively TRBD1 (6 bases). The CDR3 covers 10 residues. In germline, CDR1 is SNHLY, CDR2 FYNNEI. The DNA of the CDR3 is TGTGCCAGCAGGCACAGGGCCCCCACTTTT. It encodes CASRHRAPTF.

V gene TRBV7-9 combines with J gene TRBJ2-3, with D unclear. The V gene's germline CDR1 is SEHNR and CDR2 FQNEAQ (reference sequence). This CDR3 spans 12 amino acids. The ends were cut back, 4 bases at V and 11 bases at J, with 13 bases in the middle. In DNA form, the CDR3 reads TGTGCCAGCAGCTCCTTAGTAGGCGAGCAGTATTTT. Amino acid sequence: CASSSLVGEQYF. Drawing the rest from reference TRBV7-9 and TRBJ2-3, the complete variable domain is DTGVSQNPRHKITKRGQNVTFRCDPISEHNRLYWYRQTLGQGPEFLTYFQNEAQLEKSRLLSDRFSAERPKGSFSTLEIQRTEQGDSAMYLCASSSLVGEQYFGPGTRLTVL.

The chain carries TRBV9 and TRBJ2-4, with D tentatively TRBD1 or TRBD2 (5 bases each). V lost 4 bases and J lost 7, with 21 bases in between. This CDR3 has 16 residues. Per the germline V gene, CDR1 is SGDLS and CDR2 is YYNGEE. This CDR3 reads CASSPGAQGDGNIQYF. The CDR3 DNA sequence: TGTGCCAGCAGCCCCGGAGCTCAAGGGGACGGGAACATTCAGTACTTC.

The chain is built from TRBV30 and TRBJ2-3; D could derive from TRBD1 or TRBD2 (6 bases each). Germline V CDR1 and CDR2: GTSNPN, SVGIG (reference sequence). CDR3 length: 16 amino acids. Trimming removed 1 base from V and 4 bases from J, with 18 bases in between. CDR3 residues: CAWSGVGGFEADTQYF. The CDR3 DNA reads TGTGCCTGGAGTGGCGTCGGGGGCTTTGAGGCAGATACGCAGTATTTT.

This clone has just a few counts. This rearrangement joins TRBV27 to TRBJ2-2; a possible D gene is TRBD2 (7 bases). Between the trimmed V and J ends, which lost 2 bases and 7 bases, there was a span of 11 bases. Germline CDR1 and CDR2: MNHEY and SMNVEV (reference sequence). CDR3 length: 14 residues. The CDR3 DNA is TGTGCCAGCAGTTTACTCGGGGGGCACGGGGAGCTGTTTTTT. Translating gives CASSLLGGHGELFF.

Points on this clone: Other DNA sequences from this sample encode an identical CDR3 as well. The chain joins TRBV28 to TRBJ1-5, with a weak D call TRBD1 (5 bases). Trimming pared 6 bases from V and 3 bases from J, leaving 9 bases between. Per the germline V gene, CDR1 is MDHEN and CDR2 is SYDVKM. The CDR3 is 13 residues long. The CDR3 is CASRGQFNQPQHF. In nucleotides, the CDR3 is TGTGCCAGCAGGGGGCAGTTCAATCAGCCCCAGCATTTT.

Only a few counts were recorded for this clone. The J gene is TRBJ1-5, the V gene TRBV19; D perhaps matches TRBD1 (6 bases). Germline CDR1 and CDR2: LNHDA and SQIVND (reference sequence). V was cut by 4 bases and J by 7 bases, with 26 bases left in between. The CDR3 covers 18 residues. The CDR3 protein is CASSNLFDLGQSRQPQHF. The CDR3 region has the DNA TGTGCCAGTAGTAATTTATTCGATCTAGGACAGTCTAGACAGCCCCAGCATTTT.

This clone was detected only a few times. V is TRBV9 and J is TRBJ2-3; TRBD2 matches 8 bases. The CDR3 length is 15 residues. Germline assignment: CDR1 SGDLS and CDR2 YYNGEE. The junction had 6 bases not matched to a gene; V was cut back by 0 bases and J by 6 bases. The CDR3 coding sequence is TGTGCCAGCAGCGTAGATCAAACTAGCGGCGATACGCAGTATTTT. Its protein product is CASSVDQTSGDTQYF.

This clone was detected a few times. The chain recombines TRBV6-6 with TRBJ2-3, with TRBD2 identical over 7 bases. J was trimmed by 5 bases and V by 2 bases; bases with no gene match: 10. Germline lookup yields CDR1 MNHNY and CDR2 SVGAGI (reference sequence). The CDR3 contains 16 residues. The CDR3 sequence: CASSYPSGSWGDTQYF. The DNA of the CDR3 is TGTGCCAGCAGTTACCCTAGCGGCTCATGGGGAGATACGCAGTATTTT.

Only a few counts were recorded for this clone. The rearrangement uses TRBV2 and TRBJ1-3, with D perhaps matching TRBD1 (5 bases). The CDR3 runs to 12 residues. CDR1 is SNHLY, CDR2 FYNNEI, per germline. Between the trimmed V and J ends, which lost 6 bases and 8 bases, there was a span of 11 bases. CDR3 bases: TGTGCCAGCAGGGCCGTGGGGGACACCATATATTTT. Translated: CASRAVGDTIYF.

In its sample, this clone was seen a few times. J is TRBJ1-5 and V is TRBV30; D remains ambiguous. The CDR3 is 12 residues long. Germline CDR1 GTSNPN, CDR2 SVGIG (reference sequence). Trimming pared 7 bases from V and 2 bases from J, leaving 9 bases between. The CDR3: CAYARGNQPQHF. The CDR3 DNA reads as TGTGCCTATGCTAGAGGCAATCAGCCCCAGCATTTT. Complete variable domain (other parts from reference TRBV30 and TRBJ1-5): SQTIHQWPATLVQPVGSPLSLECTVEGTSNPNLYWYRQAAGRGLQLLFYSVGIGQISSEVPQNLSASRPQDRQFILSSKKLLLSDSGFYLCAYARGNQPQHFGDGTRLSIL.

This clone was counted a few times. Other DNA sequences in the same sample also yield this CDR3. The rearrangement links TRBV5-1 to TRBJ1-2, with D hard to call. The CDR3 consists of 14 residues. Trimming removed 0 bases from V and 4 bases from J, with 10 bases in between. Germline CDR1 is SGHRS and CDR2 is YFSETQ. DNA for the CDR3: TGCGCCAGCAGCTTGGGGCAGGAGATCTATGGCTACACCTTC. Protein: CASSLGQEIYGYTF.

The chain combines TRBV6-1 with TRBJ2-7; no reliable D call. The germline V gene encodes CDR1 MNHNS and CDR2 SASEGT. V lost 3 bases, J lost 3 bases, and 6 bases lay in between. The CDR3 length is 12 residues. CDR3 sequence reads: CASSETRYEQYF. CDR3 nucleotide sequence: TGTGCCAGCAGTGAGACCCGCTACGAGCAGTACTTC.

This clone has a handful of counts. The V and J genes are TRBV18 and TRBJ2-7, with D perhaps given as TRBD1 or TRBD2 (5 bases each). V dropped 3 bases and J dropped 4 bases, with 13 bases sitting between them. There are 14 residues in the CDR3. The V gene's germline CDR1 is KGHSH and CDR2 LQKENI. The CDR3 is CASSPRGVLYEQYF. The CDR3 nucleotides read TGTGCCAGCTCACCGCGAGGGGTGCTTTACGAGCAGTACTTC.